This T cell receptor beta chain was identified during a study of monozygotic twins with inflammatory bowel disease. The study, taken as a whole, reports: Repertoire likeness was no different across concordant and discordant twins, perhaps owing to restricted power.

Per individual sample, eight separate reactions were used to make cDNA. Added by template switching were UMIs that each held a 6-nucleotide sample barcode. The study subjected TCRalpha and TCRbeta cDNA to two nested PCRs of approximately 16 and 9 cycles. Following a re-call of the 5' RACE reads, TCRdb has one entry per CDR3 protein and lacks DNA. The sample includes 140,000 to 150,000 distinct CDR3 sequences. Turning to this clonotype: Its specificity is not known.

Germline CDR1 SGHRS, CDR2 YFSETQ. The CDR3 sequence is 14 residues long. What was sequenced was blood. The source of this sequence is a human donor with ulcerative colitis or Crohn's disease, or a healthy co-twin of an affected twin (not recorded which). V gene TRBV5-1 combines with J gene TRBJ1-2; TCRdb's D call, TRBD1, is unchecked because there is no DNA. CDR3 protein: CASRRQENNYGYTF.